The TCR beta chain under discussion was sequenced for a study of CD8+ T cells in alopecia areata. At the level of the study: Tofacitinib administration to treated patients was oral, at 5 to 10 mg twice daily. Regarding the study as a whole: In lesional scalp, particularly from alopecia totalis/universalis, clonality was higher than in normal scalp.

This clone was detected only a few times. Its antigen is unknown. Alopecia areata patients gave lesional scalp punch biopsies and peripheral blood samples. A FACSAria was used to sort CD4+ and CD8+ T cells. These cells came from PBMCs. CDR3 length: 11 amino acids. In germline, CDR1 is SNHLY, CDR2 FYNNEI. V lost 2 bases to trimming and J lost 11 bases, with 7 bases between them. The authors extracted RNA and reverse transcribed it into cDNA as the sequencing template. Libraries were prepared by immunoSEQ multiplex PCR; TCRdb keeps only in-frame clonotypes and omits some of them. The table lists 170,000 or so clones, 50% to 70% of them singletons.

This TCR was sampled from a human donor with alopecia areata. The material was CD4+ T cells sorted from blood, obtained at week 0. The V call is TRBV2, the J call TRBJ2-4; D remains unclear. The DNA of the CDR3 is TGTGCCAGCAGTGAATTCCCTCTTCAGTACTTC. Amino acid sequence: CASSEFPLQYF.